This T cell receptor (beta chain) was recovered during a study of blood T cells in healthy people across ages. Germline CDR1 reads MGHRA; CDR2 reads YSYEKL. Deletions cut 1 base from V and 3 bases from J, with 10 bases between. The CDR3 runs to 14 residues. Study-level results: Among long-lived donors, naive CD4+ cells were more numerous and diversity higher than in aged donors. The study lacked donor CMV status, which possibly confounded expanded clonotype changes.

Every donor contributed ten milliliters of peripheral blood by blood draw. This clonotype came up a few times. Its cognate antigen is unknown. PCR was performed a second time for about 7 to 12 cycles using a sample-barcoded 5' primer and a J-beta primer mix. TCRdb re-called the 5' RACE reads through MiXCR, storing one row per CDR3 protein. The sample includes about 1.4 million distinct CDR3 sequences, 59% of them seen just once. Sequences were obtained from blood. This clonotype was sampled from a man younger than 35 in good health. V is TRBV4-1 and J is TRBJ2-7; no clear D gene. The DNA of the CDR3 is TGCGCCAGCAGCCAAGGGGCAGAAATCTACGAGCAGTACTTC. Its translation: CASSQGAEIYEQYF.